This T cell receptor (beta chain) came from a study of cytomegalovirus exposure and HLA in healthy donors (dated by TCRdb to 2016 to 2017). Turning to the overall study: An earlier analysis of roughly 630 of the donors reported 250 to 350 Gb of sequence data and some 120 million unique TCR beta sequences from 150 million to 200 million T cells. All discovery cohort repertoires had been generated on a single sequencing platform. The study used immunosequencing to profile the T cell repertoires of 666 subjects and linked those repertoires to cytomegalovirus serostatus. To predict cytomegalovirus infection status, the study brought together high-throughput TCR immunosequencing, statistical association of individual TCRs with disease status, and machine learning. An early release covering approximately 600 HLA-typed donors comprised approximately 290 gigabases of sequencing data and tens of millions of unique TCR sequences. On average, roughly 200,000 unique TCR beta nucleotide sequences were sequenced per donor among a few hundred genotyped donors of the cohort, with 15% to 20% of those sequences being non-productive. The number of typed donors differed by locus: about 620-640 for A, B, C, DRB1 and DQB1; 500 to 550 for DQA1; 606 for DPA1; and about 450 for DPB1. A later analysis re-analyzed previously published TCR beta repertoires from 600 to 850 donors and added high-resolution HLA genotyping to study TCR occurrence patterns. Besides the first cohort of under 700 subjects, a separate validation cohort made up of 120 different subjects was used. An earlier analysis of more than 450 of the donors used high-throughput TCR beta sequencing to judge whether each TCR beta V gene segment behaved as functional or pseudogenic. Alongside the repertoire data, information on donor age, sex, ethnicity and CMV serostatus was compiled. The study was designed to test whether signatures of past pathogen exposure could be identified by cataloging public T cell receptors. Rather than using new phenotypic data, the later analysis identified candidate immune exposures from TCR beta sequences and from how often those sequences occurred across donors. Roughly 5 DR-DQ haplotypes were handled as single units for association and clustering because linkage in the cohort was strong. A later genetic analysis used genome-wide SNP genotypes for about 65% of the roughly 670 donors, treating that subset as a discovery cohort. The genetic ancestry cluster associated with self-reported Caucasian donors included 70% to 85% of the approximately 430 genotyped donors. HLA typing included class I and class II loci at four-digit resolution. Results and caveats for the whole study, not just this receptor: A total of 150 to 200 TCR beta chains were listed by the study as associated with cytomegalovirus. Because HLA typing was missing for some donors at each locus, association tests included only the typed subset. When HLA alleles, especially DR and DQ, strongly co-occurred, TCR associations were difficult to assign to individual alleles. Compared with equally common non-associated chains, HLA-associated TCR beta chains in a later analysis were more clonally expanded and had lower generation probabilities. In a later genetic analysis, a missense DCLRE1C variant was associated with V-gene and J-gene trimming of TCR beta chains, and the association was replicated in an independent cohort. Because counts were too low, about 18 rarely observed V segments, including chromosome 9 orphons, were excluded from the earlier analysis of 587 of the donors. According to a later analysis, parvovirus B19, influenza, CMV and Epstein-Barr virus appeared linked to several top co-occurrence clusters. Linkage disequilibrium might explain the correlated functional status among segregating V segments, but an unknown experimental factor could not be ruled out. It was suggested by the authors that the approach could potentially be generalized to other disease states and immunological phenotypes. In an earlier analysis of approximately 600 of the donors, most TCR beta V segments were observed in productive rearrangements about 87% or about 30% of the time, broadly matching IMGT annotations. A group of highly shared sequence variants was considered likely to be a technical artifact of the sequencing pipeline. Sequencing depth was assumed to be roughly uniform across donors in the presence/absence analyses, though that assumption may not hold. Only TCR beta chains were sequenced in this cohort, and the absence of alpha or paired-chain data limited detectable features. Cytomegalovirus status was reported to be diagnosed by the classifier with high specificity and sensitivity in both the original and validation cohorts. Most TCR sequences were seen in very few donors, while some public TCRs were found in many individuals. A later analysis associated 15,000 or so TCR beta sequences with specific HLA alleles at a false discovery rate of 0.05. In vitro tests confirmed that a few of the cytomegalovirus-associated TCR beta chains recognize cytomegalovirus antigens. In a later genetic analysis, fewer N-insertions in productive TCRs were reported among donors in an Asian-associated ancestry cluster than the roughly 700-donor mean. According to a later analysis, most CMV-associated TCR beta chains appeared to be HLA-restricted, and the HLA associations seemed to be driven largely by CMV exposure. In a later analysis, the rate of TCR association differed among HLA loci, with DRB1 alleles having the most associated TCRs and HLA-C alleles having the fewest. The only immune exposure information available for the cohort was CMV serostatus. A further reported finding was that TCR beta sequences accurately predicted the HLA-A and HLA-B alleles for most subjects in the first cohort.

The cohort comprised some 700 healthy bone marrow donors. All cohort members were sampled while nominally healthy, although unrecorded immune exposures were likely present. The donor was CMV seropositive and belonged to the group of 250 to 300 seropositive cohort members. Each donor provided a peripheral blood sample, and peripheral blood mononuclear cells were used for TCR beta sequencing. The Qiagen DNeasy Blood Extraction Kit was used to extract genomic DNA from the blood cell samples. The library came from the immunoSEQ multiplex PCR assay. The multiplex PCR relied on a mix of 60 forward primers for TCR Vbeta segments and 13 reverse primers for TCR Jbeta segments. The CDR3 region of rearranged TCR beta genes was amplified from genomic DNA by a multiplex PCR assay. The Illumina HiSeq System was used to sequence the amplified TCR beta libraries as 87-base-pair reads. Per the source publication's procedure: A later analysis counted about 76 million unique TCR beta chains across the 690 or so repertoires, and approximately 11 million of these chains were shared by at least two donors. To remove PCR and sequencing errors, raw reads were error-corrected and collapsed into unique sequences using a nearest-neighbor algorithm that merged closely related sequences. V, D and J gene segments were assigned by aligning CDR3 sequences to IMGT reference sequences. Each retained sequence needed at least a six-nucleotide match to both a V gene segment and a J gene segment. Rearrangements were called productive when the CDR3 lacked stop codons and stayed in frame with V and J; all others were non-productive. Following IMGT convention, CDR3 was defined as the stretch from the second conserved V-encoded cysteine up to the conserved J-encoded phenylalanine. In an earlier analysis of 500 to 650 of the donors, sequences lacking an unambiguous match to a single V gene segment were excluded. In an earlier analysis of roughly 600 of the donors, a V segment was called functional when productive rearrangements were above 56.7%, and segregating when the standard deviation between donors exceeded 5%. A statistical classification framework was built for diagnosing cytomegalovirus status from the catalog of TCR beta chain sequences. A later analysis assigned V and J genes by comparing TCR nucleotide sequences with IMGT/GENE-DB human TR gene sequences. Using the TCRdist pipeline, a later analysis assigned CDR3 sequences along with most-parsimonious VDJ recombination scenarios. In a later analysis, each TCR beta chain was defined by its CDR3 amino acid sequence together with its V-gene family, and reads lacking a unique V-gene family were excluded. To address suspected cross-contamination and a sequencing artifact, a later analysis removed around 590 highly shared, low-generation-probability nucleotide sequences. In a later analysis, a clonal expansion index was calculated for each public chain from normalized within-repertoire ranks of inferred template counts. A later analysis computed generation probabilities with a VDJ recombination model fitted to out-of-frame rearrangements, and checked the results against IGoR. Hypergeometric tests were used in a later analysis to score TCR-TCR, TCR-HLA and TCR-CMV co-occurrence, with a repertoire-size bias correction applied to the TCR pairs. A later analysis estimated false discovery rates by permuting HLA or CMV assignments 20 times. A later analysis grouped co-occurring TCRs with DBSCAN, adding TCRdist sequence similarity when clustering within HLA-allele-positive subsets. For co-occurrence clustering, repertoires with fewer than 30,000 or more than 120,000 public chains were excluded, along with about five repertoires with anomalous nucleotide sharing. TCRdb obtained this table from immuneACCESS and retained in-frame rearrangements with V and J assigned. These tables miss some clones; where compared with another copy, unresolved V genes account for less than half of the shortfall, and the remainder is unexplained. D and trimming come from the DNA, and the V and J calls and clone size come from that table. The sample yields over 130,000 clones; roughly 74% were counted once. The top ten clones comprise 6.2% of the sample.

The sample holds a few counts of this clone. The antigen this receptor binds is unknown. Qualities for individual bases were not recorded, and no much larger clone is one base off. This TCR came from a woman aged 40 to 55 in good health and CMV-seropositive. The sequencing input was PBMCs.

The bases read TGTGCCATCAGACGGCGTGGACTAGTAGATGGCGGCGAGCAGTACTTC. The translation is CAIRRRGLVDGGEQYF. Recombination linked TRBV10-3 to TRBJ2-7; 7 of the junction bases match TRBD2. The CDR3 has 16 amino acids, counting the end cysteine and phenylalanine. This entry keeps only the CDR3 DNA: 48 bases, framed from base 1. Per the germline V gene, ENHRY is the CDR1 and SYGVKD is the CDR2. Relative to germline, V is missing 6 bases and J is missing 6 bases, with 17 bases of the junction outside any gene match.